The clone carrying this TCR beta chain was detected ten times or more. Its target is unknown. The sample originates from a study of CD8 T cells in ankylosing spondylitis. The CDR3 contains 13 residues. Germline V lookup: CDR1 SQVTM, CDR2 ANQGSEA. V lost 5 bases, J lost 5 bases, and 2 bases stayed unmatched. Study-level points and caveats: Significant enrichment of disease-linked clones was reported in matched ankylosing spondylitis synovial fluid. One TCR beta motif, made up of roughly eight highly homologous variants, appeared characteristic of ankylosing spondylitis blood.

From the 5' RACE reads, TCRdb called clonotypes with MiXCR, one entry per CDR3 protein. The sample includes around 90,000 distinct CDR3 sequences, 27% of them seen just once. This sequence joins TRBV29-1 and TRBJ1-5; 11 bases are a match to TRBD1. Sequencing used blood, either unsorted or a sorted T cell fraction (not recorded which). The receptor's source is a male donor with ankylosing spondylitis or in good health (not recorded which). This CDR3 reads CSVSGQGDQPQHF. CDR3 nucleotides: TGCAGCGTTTCGGGACAGGGGGATCAGCCCCAGCATTTT.